This T cell receptor beta chain derives from a study of T-cell memory formation after mild COVID-19. This clonotype has a handful of counts. TCRdb itself ran the 5' RACE reads through MiXCR, one entry per CDR3 protein. The sample holds fewer than 500,000 distinct CDR3 sequences, more than 20% seen once. The CDR3 consists of 13 residues. V lost 9 bases and J 2 bases, leaving 15 bases between the germline ends. Germline CDR1 reads SGHKS; CDR2 reads YYEKEE (reference sequence). The specimen was PBMCs or a T cell subset sorted from them (not recorded which). The sequence was collected from an adult woman who had mild COVID-19 (a few samples of this study predate the infection). Cell type and time point are not known. The chain combines TRBV5-5 with TRBJ2-7; tentative D call: TRBD1 (6 bases). DNA of the CDR3: TGTGCCACCACAGCAGGGGCTACCTACGAGCAGTACTTC. Translation gives CATTAGATYEQYF.